This is a list of T cell receptor beta chains from one sample in a study of cytomegalovirus exposure and HLA in healthy donors. The assay was immunoSEQ multiplex PCR, and TCRdb's table has in-frame clones only and misses some. This table has 150,000 to 200,000 clones, roughly 85% appearing once. Source material: PBMCs. These receptor sequences come from a man between 18 and 35 years old in good health and CMV-seropositive. Each CDR3 is given with its conserved first and last residue. The D gene is left open where the match is weak. Not all rows give a size; the values are once, few, many and, for expanded clones, a class.

abundance: NA; d_gene: TRBD2; j_gene: TRBJ2-7; v_gene: TRBV2; CDR3aa: CASHSTGTSYF; CDR3nt: TGTGCCAGCCATTCAACCGGGACTAGCTACTTC
abundance: once; d_gene: NA; j_gene: TRBJ1-2; v_gene: TRBV5-4; CDR3aa: CASSLGTTSVEDGYTF; CDR3nt: TGTGCCAGCAGCTTGGGGACAACCTCTGTTGAGGATGGCTACACCTTC
abundance: NA; d_gene: TRBD1; j_gene: TRBJ1-4; v_gene: TRBV7-9; CDR3aa: CASSSGQKENEKLFF; CDR3nt: TGTGCCAGCAGCTCGGGACAGAAAGAGAATGAAAAACTGTTTTTT
abundance: NA; d_gene: TRBD1; j_gene: TRBJ1-2; v_gene: TRBV11-2; CDR3aa: CASSPRPSTGTVDGYTF; CDR3nt: TGTGCCAGCAGCCCTAGGCCGTCGACAGGGACGGTCGATGGCTACACCTTC
abundance: NA; d_gene: TRBD1; j_gene: TRBJ2-7; v_gene: TRBV9; CDR3aa: CASSGGTGSGLGEQYF; CDR3nt: TGTGCCAGCAGCGGGGGGACAGGGTCGGGGCTGGGAGAGCAGTACTTC
abundance: NA; d_gene: NA; j_gene: TRBJ1-5; v_gene: TRBV4-1; CDR3aa: CASSQEEWQPQHF; CDR3nt: TGCGCCAGCAGCCAGGAGGAGTGGCAGCCCCAGCATTTT
abundance: NA; d_gene: TRBD1; j_gene: TRBJ2-7; v_gene: TRBV7-2; CDR3aa: CASSSARGQGTHEQYF; CDR3nt: TGTGCCAGCAGCTCGGCCCGGGGACAGGGGACCCACGAGCAGTACTTC
abundance: few; d_gene: NA; j_gene: TRBJ2-7; v_gene: TRBV30; CDR3aa: CAWSVLRGSYEQYF; CDR3nt: TGTGCCTGGAGTGTACTTAGGGGGTCCTACGAGCAGTACTTC
abundance: NA; d_gene: NA; j_gene: TRBJ2-7; v_gene: TRBV5-4; CDR3aa: CASSLRYGGYEQYF; CDR3nt: TGTGCCAGCAGCTTGAGGTACGGGGGCTACGAGCAGTACTTC
abundance: few; d_gene: TRBD1; j_gene: TRBJ2-2; v_gene: TRBV6-6; CDR3aa: CASSYQGQINTGELFF; CDR3nt: TGTGCCAGCAGTTACCAGGGACAGATTAACACCGGGGAGCTGTTTTTT
abundance: NA; d_gene: NA; j_gene: TRBJ1-6; v_gene: TRBV9; CDR3aa: CASSNTQGNSPLHF; CDR3nt: TGTGCCAGCAGCAACACCCAGGGTAATTCACCCCTCCACTTT
abundance: NA; d_gene: TRBD2; j_gene: TRBJ2-5; v_gene: TRBV9; CDR3aa: CASSVDSGGPQGTQYF; CDR3nt: TGTGCCAGCAGCGTAGACAGCGGGGGGCCGCAAGGGACCCAGTACTTC
abundance: NA; d_gene: NA; j_gene: TRBJ1-5; v_gene: TRBV2; CDR3aa: CASSEFADQPQHF; CDR3nt: TGTGCCAGCAGTGAATTCGCGGATCAGCCCCAGCATTTT
abundance: few; d_gene: TRBD1; j_gene: TRBJ1-3; v_gene: TRBV19; CDR3aa: CASSILDRTGNTIYF; CDR3nt: TGTGCCAGTAGTATTCTGGACAGGACTGGAAACACCATATATTTT
abundance: NA; d_gene: TRBD2; j_gene: TRBJ2-3; v_gene: TRBV4-3; CDR3aa: CASSQFPSGRSDTQYF; CDR3nt: TGCGCCAGCAGCCAATTTCCTAGCGGGCGGTCAGATACGCAGTATTTT
abundance: few; d_gene: TRBD2; j_gene: TRBJ2-1; v_gene: TRBV7-7; CDR3aa: CASSSGLAVGDEQFF; CDR3nt: TGTGCTAGCAGCTCGGGACTAGCGGTCGGAGATGAGCAGTTCTTC
abundance: once; d_gene: NA; j_gene: TRBJ1-4; v_gene: TRBV11-2; CDR3aa: CASSLARDNTATNEKLFF; CDR3nt: TGTGCCAGCAGCTTAGCCCGGGACAATACGGCAACTAATGAAAAACTGTTTTTT
abundance: NA; d_gene: NA; j_gene: TRBJ1-2; v_gene: TRBV21-1; CDR3aa: CASSFWENGYTF; CDR3nt: TGTGCCAGCAGCTTTTGGGAGAATGGCTACACCTTC
abundance: NA; d_gene: NA; j_gene: TRBJ2-3; v_gene: TRBV21-1; CDR3aa: CASSPVAGGTDTQYF; CDR3nt: NA
abundance: NA; d_gene: TRBD2; j_gene: TRBJ2-3; v_gene: TRBV9; CDR3aa: CASSRIAGGTDTQYF; CDR3nt: TGTGCCAGCAGCCGAATAGCGGGGGGAACAGATACGCAGTATTTT
abundance: NA; d_gene: TRBD1; j_gene: TRBJ1-2; v_gene: TRBV9; CDR3aa: CASSLTGVMGYGYTF; CDR3nt: TGTGCCAGCAGCTTAACAGGGGTAATGGGCTATGGCTACACCTTC
abundance: NA; d_gene: NA; j_gene: TRBJ2-7; v_gene: TRBV10-1; CDR3aa: CASSEFVTAPTYEQYF; CDR3nt: TGCGCCAGCAGTGAGTTCGTGACAGCCCCGACCTACGAGCAGTACTTC
abundance: NA; d_gene: NA; j_gene: TRBJ2-3; v_gene: TRBV5-6; CDR3aa: CASSLLEYTDTQYF; CDR3nt: TGTGCCAGCAGCTTGCTGGAGTATACAGATACGCAGTATTTT
abundance: NA; d_gene: NA; j_gene: TRBJ2-2; v_gene: TRBV19; CDR3aa: CASETASLPAGELFF; CDR3nt: TGTGCCAGCGAGACAGCATCCCTTCCAGCCGGGGAGCTGTTTTTT
abundance: NA; d_gene: NA; j_gene: TRBJ2-6; v_gene: TRBV4-3; CDR3aa: CASSQVVPGPGSGANVLTF; CDR3nt: TGCGCCAGCAGCCAAGTAGTCCCAGGGCCGGGCTCTGGGGCCAACGTCCTGACTTTC
abundance: NA; d_gene: NA; j_gene: TRBJ1-1; v_gene: TRBV7-9; CDR3aa: CSSTTPTKGAFF; CDR3nt: TGTTCCAGCACCACCCCGACAAAGGGGGCTTTCTTT
abundance: NA; d_gene: TRBD1; j_gene: TRBJ1-1; v_gene: TRBV27; CDR3aa: CASSEGQRPEAFF; CDR3nt: TGTGCCAGCAGTGAGGGACAGAGACCCGAAGCTTTCTTT
abundance: few; d_gene: NA; j_gene: TRBJ2-7; v_gene: TRBV21-1; CDR3aa: CASSKGERGPSYEQYF; CDR3nt: TGTGCCAGCAGCAAAGGGGAGCGGGGGCCTTCCTACGAGCAGTACTTC
abundance: NA; d_gene: NA; j_gene: TRBJ1-3; v_gene: TRBV9; CDR3aa: CASSLNSGSGNTIYF; CDR3nt: TGTGCCAGCAGTCTAAACAGTGGCTCTGGAAACACCATATATTTT
abundance: NA; d_gene: NA; j_gene: TRBJ2-1; v_gene: TRBV7-9; CDR3aa: CSSLRVPSEQFF; CDR3nt: TGTTCCAGCCTCAGGGTCCCCAGTGAGCAGTTCTTC
abundance: few; d_gene: TRBD1; j_gene: TRBJ2-7; v_gene: TRBV7-6; CDR3aa: CASSLEPGQTYEQYF; CDR3nt: TGTGCCAGCAGCTTAGAACCGGGACAGACCTACGAGCAGTACTTC
abundance: once; d_gene: NA; j_gene: TRBJ1-1; v_gene: TRBV9; CDR3aa: CASSVAAGMNAEAFF; CDR3nt: TGTGCCAGCAGCGTAGCGGCAGGGATGAACGCTGAAGCTTTCTTT
abundance: NA; d_gene: TRBD1; j_gene: TRBJ1-2; v_gene: TRBV7-9; CDR3aa: CASSLTGGGGGYTF; CDR3nt: TGTGCCAGCAGCTTGACAGGGGGCGGAGGGGGCTACACCTTC
abundance: NA; d_gene: TRBD1; j_gene: TRBJ2-7; v_gene: TRBV6-1; CDR3aa: CASSEARTGGFYEQYF; CDR3nt: TGTGCCAGCAGTGAAGCCCGGACAGGGGGGTTTTACGAGCAGTACTTC
abundance: NA; d_gene: TRBD1; j_gene: TRBJ1-5; v_gene: TRBV7-8; CDR3aa: CASSLRGQGNQPQHF; CDR3nt: TGTGCCAGCAGCTTAAGGGGACAGGGCAATCAGCCCCAGCATTTT
abundance: NA; d_gene: TRBD1; j_gene: TRBJ1-6; v_gene: TRBV6-5; CDR3aa: CASSSRGVNSPLHF; CDR3nt: TGTGCCAGCAGTTCCAGGGGGGTCAATTCACCCCTCCACTTT